What follows are 22 T cell receptor beta chains derived from one specimen sequenced in a study of cytomegalovirus exposure and HLA in healthy donors. 13 Jbeta primers and 60 Vbeta primers were used for the PCR. Profiled with immunoSEQ multiplex PCR; TCRdb holds only in-frame clones, not every one. The sample comprises about 150,000 clones, nearly 70% of which are singletons, and about 10% rests with the top ten. The sequenced sample was PBMCs. These receptors were collected from a man younger than 45 in good health and CMV-seropositive.

This clone was detected many times. This chain links TRBV27 with TRBJ1-1; D is possibly TRBD1 (6 bases). This CDR3 contains 13 residues. CDR1 and CDR2 from the germline V gene are MNHEY and SMNVEV (reference sequence). The V and J ends lost 2 bases and 7 bases respectively, with 11 bases between them. As DNA, the CDR3 is TGTGCCAGCAGTTTACGTGGGGGCAGTGAAGCTTTCTTT. This encodes CASSLRGGSEAFF.

The DNA for the CDR3 is TGCGCCAGCAAAGGGACAGGGAACACTGAAGCTTTCTTT. Its translation is CASKGTGNTEAFF. The genes are TRBV5-1 and TRBJ1-1; 8 bases are a match to TRBD1. There are 13 residues in the CDR3. CDR1 SGHRS and CDR2 YFSETQ come from the germline V gene. After removal of 6 bases from V and 1 base from J, the junction contained 2 bases not matched to a gene.

J is TRBJ2-2 and V is TRBV5-1; 11 positions agree with TRBD2. The CDR3 is made up of 16 amino acids. Trimming removed 7 bases from V and 4 bases from J; junction bases left unmatched: 9. The germline gives CDR1 SGHRS, CDR2 YFSETQ. CDR3: CASSLPGLAGTGELFF. For the CDR3, the DNA is TGCGCCAGCTCCCTTCCCGGACTAGCGGGCACCGGGGAGCTGTTTTTT.

The V gene is TRBV5-1, the J gene TRBJ2-5; 10 nucleotides match TRBD2. The CDR3 contains 19 residues. Germline trimming cut 1 base from V and 5 bases from J; bases unmatched to any gene: 17. Germline CDR1 reads SGHRS; CDR2 reads YFSETQ. DNA for the CDR3: TGCGCCAGCAGCTTGACCCGATCCATAGCGGGAGGCCGGCGGGAGACCCAGTACTTC. Translation gives CASSLTRSIAGGRRETQYF.

This clone showed up just a few times. The chain is built from TRBV5-6 and TRBJ2-1, with D uncertain. Per germline, CDR1 SGHDT and CDR2 YYEEEE. Trimming removed 0 bases from V and 4 bases from J, with 17 bases in between. The CDR3 has 17 amino acids. The CDR3 nucleotides are TGTGCCAGCAGCTTGGACGGTGGGCAGCTACTTTACAATGAGCAGTTCTTC. Amino acids: CASSLDGGQLLYNEQFF.

In its sample, this clone was seen once. The V call is TRBV11-2, the J call TRBJ2-6; perhaps TRBD1 as D (5 bases). V lost 5 bases and J lost 0, with 14 bases in between. Germline V gene sequence: CDR1 SGHAT, CDR2 FQNNGV. This CDR3 contains 17 residues. In DNA, the CDR3 is TGTGCCAGCAGCGACAGATTCTACCCCTCTGGGGCCAACGTCCTGACTTTC. Its translation is CASSDRFYPSGANVLTF. Full variable domain (rest looked up from reference TRBV11-2 and TRBJ2-6): EAGVAQSPRYKIIEKRQSVAFWCNPISGHATLYWYQQILGQGPKLLIQFQNNGVVDDSQLPKDRFSAERLKGVDSTLKIQPAKLEDSAVYLCASSDRFYPSGANVLTFGAGSRLTVL.

The chain carries TRBV19 and TRBJ2-1; 11 nucleotides line up with TRBD2. The J segment lost 5 bases and the V segment lost 3 bases, leaving 3 bases of the junction unmatched. Germline CDR1 is LNHDA and CDR2 is SQIVND (reference sequence). The CDR3 totals 15 residues. Written as DNA, the CDR3 is TGTGCCAGTAGTATCGGGACTAGCGGTAACAATGAGCAGTTCTTC. This gives the protein CASSIGTSGNNEQFF.

The V call is TRBV10-3, the J call TRBJ2-3; 9 positions agree with TRBD2. The V and J ends lost 3 bases and 5 bases, in that order; junction bases with no gene match: 15. CDR1 ENHRY and CDR2 SYGVKD come from the germline V gene. The CDR3 extends over 18 amino acids. CDR3 coding DNA: TGTGCCATCAGTGACCGTACCCGTAGCGGGAGTCGAGGAGATACGCAGTATTTT. It translates to CAISDRTRSGSRGDTQYF.

The chain joins TRBV10-2 to TRBJ1-2; maybe TRBD1 (5 bases). Between the trimmed V and J ends, which lost 7 bases and 4 bases, there was a span of 13 bases. The CDR3 extends over 13 amino acids. CDR1 is WSHSY, CDR2 SAAADI, per germline. CDR3: CASTRGVGYGYTF. The CDR3 nucleotides read TGCGCCAGCACTAGGGGTGTAGGCTATGGCTACACCTTC.

The V and J genes are TRBV7-9 and TRBJ2-5; a possible D gene is TRBD1 (5 bases). V was pared by 2 bases and J by 4 bases, with 11 bases between. CDR1 SEHNR and CDR2 FQNEAQ come from the germline V gene (reference sequence). This CDR3 contains 14 residues. The CDR3 region has the DNA TGTGCCAGCAGCTTACTGGGGCCAGGAGAGACCCAGTACTTC. This translates into CASSLLGPGETQYF.

This clone was counted a few times. The chain uses TRBV19 and TRBJ1-5; D not certain. The V end was cut by 5 bases, the J end by 11 bases, with 19 bases between. Germline V gene sequence: CDR1 LNHDA, CDR2 SQIVND (reference sequence). The CDR3 length is 14 residues. CDR3 in DNA: TGTGCCAGTAGTCTCGGGTCAACCCTCAGTTCCCAGCATTTT. Its translation is CASSLGSTLSSQHF.

The chain links TRBV18 to TRBJ1-2; no reliable D call. Germline loops: CDR1 KGHSH, CDR2 LQKENI. Trimming shortened V by 6 bases and J by 1 base, and 12 bases separated the two germline ends. The CDR3 totals 14 residues. The CDR3 DNA reads TGTGCCAGCTCCCATACAGAGTTTAACTATGGCTACACCTTC. Its protein product is CASSHTEFNYGYTF.

This chain uses TRBV28 with TRBJ2-7, with 11 positions matching TRBD2. Germline values: CDR1 MDHEN, CDR2 SYDVKM. The CDR3 is 16 amino acids. The ends lost 3 bases at V and 2 bases at J; junction bases unmatched: 6. The CDR3 spells CASSFRTSGPPYEQYF. The CDR3 bases are TGTGCCAGCAGTTTCCGGACTAGCGGGCCTCCCTACGAGCAGTACTTC.

The chain carries TRBV5-5 and TRBJ1-4; TRBD1 matches 8 bases. The germline V gene has CDR1 SGHKS and CDR2 YYEKEE (reference sequence). Trimming at V came to 0 bases and at J to 8 bases, leaving 6 bases not matched to a gene. The CDR3 is made up of 15 amino acids. CDR3 loop: CASSLGGTGGEKLFF. CDR3 sequence (DNA): TGTGCCAGCAGCTTGGGGGGGACAGGTGGAGAAAAACTGTTTTTT.

The chain recombines TRBV19 with TRBJ1-5; weak D call: TRBD1 (5 bases). CDR3 length: 13 residues. Looked up from germline, CDR1 is LNHDA and CDR2 is SQIVND (reference sequence). Trimming removed 8 bases at V and 5 bases at J, with 13 bases between. CDR3: CASPFETDQPQHF. The DNA of the CDR3 is TGTGCCAGTCCCTTTGAGACAGATCAGCCCCAGCATTTT.

This chain joins TRBV11-2 and TRBJ1-2; possible D gene TRBD1, 5 bases. CDR1 and CDR2 from the germline V gene are SGHAT and FQNNGV. CDR3 length: 14 amino acids. Trimming took off 3 bases at V and 2 bases at J, with 10 bases between the two ends. The chain's CDR3 is CASSFPGRNYGYTF. As DNA, the CDR3 is TGTGCCAGCAGCTTCCCAGGGAGGAACTATGGCTACACCTTC.

V usage is TRBV28 and J usage is TRBJ2-1, with D possibly TRBD2 on 6 matching bases. Germline lookup yields CDR1 MDHEN and CDR2 SYDVKM. Trimming took 2 bases from V and 9 from J, leaving 17 bases between them. The CDR3 is 15 amino acids. This CDR3 reads CASSLQTGEGSEQFF. CDR3 nucleotides: TGTGCCAGCAGTTTACAGACGGGAGAGGGTAGTGAGCAGTTCTTC.

This clone was observed once. The chain joins TRBV27 to TRBJ2-1; D is uncertain. Between the trimmed V and J ends, which lost 5 bases and 4 bases, there was a span of 3 bases. The germline CDR1 and CDR2 sequences are MNHEY and SMNVEV (reference sequence). This CDR3 spans 11 amino acids. The CDR3: CASSLYNEQFF. The CDR3 coding sequence is TGTGCCAGCAGTCTTTACAATGAGCAGTTCTTC.

This clone was detected only once. This chain uses TRBV7-2 with TRBJ2-7; TRBD1 agrees at 7 bases. V shed 3 bases and J 1 base; nucleotides not matched to a gene: 3. Looked up from germline, CDR1 is SGHTA and CDR2 is FQGNSA. CDR3 length: 14 residues. The CDR3 DNA is TGTGCCAGCAGCTTGACAGGGAGTTCCTACGAGCAGTACTTC. As protein: CASSLTGSSYEQYF.

The rearrangement uses TRBV7-9 and TRBJ1-1; possible D gene TRBD1, 5 bases. The CDR3 runs 14 residues. The germline V and J ends were trimmed by 1 base and 6 bases, with 12 bases remaining between them. The V gene's germline CDR1 is SEHNR and CDR2 FQNEAQ (reference sequence). CDR3 coding DNA: TGTGCCAGCAGCTTAGATTTATGGGGGGCTGAAGCTTTCTTT. The encoded protein is CASSLDLWGAEAFF.

V is TRBV19 and J is TRBJ2-3; the match to TRBD1 covers 8 bases. Germline trimming cut 5 bases from V and 2 bases from J; bases unmatched to any gene: 3. Germline CDR1 reads LNHDA; CDR2 reads SQIVND (reference sequence). CDR3 size: 14 residues. CDR3 nucleotides: TGTGCCAGTAGTTGGGACAGGAACACAGATACGCAGTATTTT. Translated: CASSWDRNTDTQYF.

This rearrangement joins TRBV19 to TRBJ2-7; D perhaps matches TRBD1 (6 bases). V gave up 6 bases and J gave up 2 bases, with 29 bases separating them. The CDR3 length is 19 residues. CDR1 LNHDA and CDR2 SQIVND come from the germline V gene (reference sequence). The DNA for the CDR3 is TGTGCCAGTAGCAGAGTAGGGACATCCGCTGGCTTAGGGGCCTACGAGCAGTACTTC. Its translation: CASSRVGTSAGLGAYEQYF.